These 27 T cell receptor beta chains came from one sample sequenced in a study of blood T cell repertoires in COVID-19. This table comes from immunoSEQ multiplex PCR, and its TCRdb copy is limited to in-frame clones, with some not included. The table includes approximately 58,000 clones, over 75% detected once. Source material: peripheral blood. These TCRs come from an elderly woman with active COVID-19.

The V call is TRBV7-6, the J call TRBJ2-2, with TRBD1 matching 9 bases. The V and J ends lost 5 bases and 4 bases, in that order; junction bases with no gene match: 8. This CDR3 has 16 amino acids. The germline V gene encodes CDR1 SGHVS and CDR2 FNYEAQ. CDR3 sequence reads: CASSKGQGLITGELFF. The DNA for the CDR3 is TGTGCCAGCAGCAAAGGACAGGGGCTGATCACCGGGGAGCTGTTTTTT.

The gene calls are TRBV7-6 and TRBJ2-5, with 10 bases matching TRBD1. Germline V gives CDR1 SGHVS, CDR2 FNYEAQ. The trim removed 1 base at V and 1 base at J, leaving 6 bases unmatched. This CDR3 has 17 amino acids. The CDR3 region is CASSLGLWDRGQETQYF. The CDR3 coding sequence is TGTGCCAGCAGCTTAGGGCTGTGGGACAGGGGCCAAGAGACCCAGTACTTC.

J is TRBJ1-6 and V is TRBV18; D is unresolved. Germline CDR1 reads KGHSH; CDR2 reads LQKENI. The V and J ends lost 4 bases and 7 bases respectively, with 8 bases between them. The CDR3 is made up of 13 amino acids. CDR3 bases: TGTGCCAGCTCACGGAACGGGAATTCACCCCTCCACTTT. Its translation is CASSRNGNSPLHF.

The rearrangement links TRBV9 to TRBJ2-1, with 12 bases that match TRBD1. This CDR3 contains 15 residues. Losses at the gene ends were 1 base for V and 9 bases for J; bases not matched to a gene: 5. Germline CDR1 is SGDLS and CDR2 is YYNGEE. CDR3 coding DNA: TGTGCCAGCAGCGTATTGGGACAGGGGGCGGTTGAGCAGTTCTTC. This encodes CASSVLGQGAVEQFF.

This clone was seen a few times. For the CDR3, the DNA is TGTGCCAGTAGTATGGGACAGGGATCTTTTCATGGCTACACCTTC. It yields the protein CASSMGQGSFHGYTF. The V call is TRBV19, the J call TRBJ1-2, with TRBD1 matching over 9 bases. With 3 bases clipped from V and 6 bases from J, the junction kept 8 bases outside the gene matches. Germline V gene sequence: CDR1 LNHDA, CDR2 SQIVND (reference sequence). The CDR3 loop spans 15 amino acids. The full variable domain, its missing parts supplied by reference TRBV19 and TRBJ1-2, is DGGITQSPKYLFRKEGQNVTLSCEQNLNHDAMYWYRQDPGQGLRLIYYSQIVNDFQKGDIAEGYSVSREKKESFPLTVTSAQKNPTAFYLCASSMGQGSFHGYTFGSGTRLTVV.

The V call is TRBV18, the J call TRBJ1-1; possible D gene TRBD1, 6 bases. CDR1 KGHSH and CDR2 LQKENI come from the germline V gene. This CDR3 has 14 residues. V lost 3 bases and J lost 1, with 9 bases in between. The DNA for the CDR3 is TGTGCCAGCTCACCCGCAGGGGCGAACACTGAAGCTTTCTTT. Amino acid sequence: CASSPAGANTEAFF.

Only one count was recorded for this clone. The rearrangement links TRBV5-1 to TRBJ2-6; D perhaps matches TRBD2 (6 bases). Germline CDR1 and CDR2: SGHRS and YFSETQ. The CDR3 is made up of 18 amino acids. V was clipped by 1 base and J by 0 bases, with 14 bases between them. CDR3 DNA sequence: TGCGCCAGCAGCTTGCGCTTTAGCGGTGACTCTGGGGCCAACGTCCTGACTTTC. Amino acid sequence: CASSLRFSGDSGANVLTF.

V is TRBV15 and J is TRBJ2-1; the match to TRBD2 covers 12 bases. The CDR3 consists of 15 residues. Germline CDR1 is LNHNV and CDR2 is YYDKDF (reference sequence). Losses at the gene ends were 2 bases for V and 8 bases for J; bases not matched to a gene: 4. CDR3 sequence (DNA): TGTGCCACCAGCAGACTAGCGGGAGGGCTTTATGAGCAGTTCTTC. Protein sequence: CATSRLAGGLYEQFF.

This chain uses TRBV5-1 with TRBJ2-3; TRBD1 matches 9 bases. The V gene's germline CDR1 is SGHRS and CDR2 YFSETQ. CDR3 length equals 15 residues. V shed 0 bases, J shed 4 bases, and the junction held 3 bases outside the gene matches. The CDR3 here is CASSLGDRVSDTQYF. The CDR3 DNA sequence: TGCGCCAGCAGCTTGGGGGACAGGGTTTCAGATACGCAGTATTTT.

This chain joins TRBV6-2 or TRBV6-3 and TRBJ2-7; D is unclear. Germline V CDR1 and CDR2: MNHEY, SVGEGT. The CDR3 has 14 residues. Trimming removed 4 bases from V and 4 bases from J, with 14 bases in between. The CDR3 region has the DNA TGTGCCAGCAGTTCTATGACTGGTGAATACGAGCAGTACGTC. Residues: CASSSMTGEYEQYV.

The chain uses TRBV24-1 and TRBJ1-6, with 7 nucleotides matching TRBD1. V dropped 0 bases and J dropped 7; count of bases not matched to a gene: 2. The germline V gene encodes CDR1 KGHDR and CDR2 SFDVKD. There are 15 residues in the CDR3. The CDR3, as DNA: TGTGCCACCAGTGATTTGCCGGACAGGAATTCACCCCTCCACTTT. Protein: CATSDLPDRNSPLHF.

V usage is TRBV7-8 and J usage is TRBJ2-7; 9 bases match TRBD2. Looked up from germline, CDR1 is SGHVS and CDR2 is FQNEAQ. V dropped 5 bases and J dropped 2; count of bases not matched to a gene: 7. The CDR3 has 15 residues. The CDR3 DNA follows: TGTGCCAGCAGCACCAGACTAGCGGTTACCTACGAGCAGTACTTC. Encoded protein: CASSTRLAVTYEQYF. Full variable domain (outside the CDR3, taken from reference TRBV7-8 and TRBJ2-7): GAGVSQSPRYKVAKRGQDVALRCDPISGHVSLFWYQQALGQGPEFLTYFQNEAQLDKSGLPSDRFFAERPEGSVSTLKIQRTQQEDSAVYLCASSTRLAVTYEQYFGPGTRLTVT.

V usage is TRBV4-2 and J usage is TRBJ2-6; 9 nucleotides line up with TRBD1. Losses at the gene ends were 0 bases for V and 0 bases for J; bases not matched to a gene: 3. The CDR3 length is 18 residues. Germline V gene sequence: CDR1 LGHNA, CDR2 YNFKEQ. In nucleotides, the CDR3 is TGTGCCAGCAGCCAAGAGGGGACAGGGATCTCTGGGGCCAACGTCCTGACTTTC. Its translation: CASSQEGTGISGANVLTF.

CDR3 DNA: TGCAGCGCTGGACAGTACACCGGGGAGCTGTTTTTT. Its translation is CSAGQYTGELFF. The V gene is TRBV29-1, the J gene TRBJ2-2, with D tentatively TRBD1 (6 bases). Germline V gene sequence: CDR1 SQVTM, CDR2 ANQGSEA. The V end lost 7 bases, the J end lost 3 bases, and 9 bases lay between the germline ends. The CDR3 runs to 12 residues.

The rearrangement joins TRBV4-1 to TRBJ2-5; TRBD1 agrees at 8 bases. Trimming took 4 bases from V and 1 from J; bases not matched to a gene: 2. The CDR3 is 14 amino acids. Germline V CDR1 and CDR2: MGHRA, YSYEKL. In DNA form, the CDR3 reads TGCGCCAGCAGCCGGACAGGGACCCAAGAGACCCAGTACTTC. Its protein product is CASSRTGTQETQYF.

The genes are TRBV7-8 and TRBJ2-4; 10 bases align to TRBD1. The CDR3 totals 15 residues. V lost 6 bases, J lost 9 bases, and 11 bases stayed unmatched. Per the germline V gene, CDR1 is SGHVS and CDR2 is FQNEAQ. This CDR3 reads CASSQQSGTGVIQYF. DNA for the CDR3: TGTGCCAGCAGTCAACAGTCCGGGACAGGGGTCATTCAGTACTTC.

The rearrangement links TRBV5-4 to TRBJ2-2, with 11 bases matching TRBD2. The CDR3 is made up of 15 amino acids. V trimming: 7 bases; J trimming: 4 bases; junction bases outside the gene matches: 6. In germline, CDR1 is SGHNT, CDR2 YYREEE (reference sequence). As DNA, the CDR3 is TGTGCCAGCCGGGTAGGACTAGCGGGCACCGGGGAGCTGTTTTTT. Its translation: CASRVGLAGTGELFF.

This sequence joins TRBV5-6 and TRBJ2-2, with D unresolved. There are 11 residues in the CDR3. The V end was cut by 7 bases, the J end by 5 bases, with 6 bases between. The germline gives CDR1 SGHDT, CDR2 YYEEEE. CDR3 protein: CASRDTGELFF. CDR3 nucleotides: TGTGCCAGCCGAGATACCGGGGAGCTGTTTTTT. Supplemented by reference TRBV5-6 and TRBJ2-2, the full variable domain reads DAGVTQSPTHLIKTRGQQVTLRCSPKSGHDTVSWYQQALGQGPQFIFQYYEEEERQRGNFPDRFSGHQFPNYSSELNVNALLLGDSALYLCASRDTGELFFGEGSRLTVL.

As regards this clone: Other DNA sequences within the sample encode an identical CDR3. V usage is TRBV6-5 and J usage is TRBJ2-5; TRBD1 aligns across 7 bases. The CDR3 has 13 residues. Trimming cost V 5 bases and J 5 bases; bases outside gene matches: 5. Germline loops: CDR1 MNHEY, CDR2 SVGAGI. The CDR3 nucleotides read TGTGCCAGCAGTCCACCAGGGGGTGAGACCCAGTACTTC. Protein: CASSPPGGETQYF.

The chain joins TRBV15 to TRBJ2-5; 9 bases align to TRBD2. The CDR3 contains 16 residues. V trimming: 0 bases; J trimming: 5 bases; junction bases outside the gene matches: 7. The germline gives CDR1 LNHNV, CDR2 YYDKDF (reference sequence). This CDR3 is CATSRDLAGGRETQYF. The CDR3 coding sequence is TGTGCCACCAGCAGAGATCTGGCGGGGGGGCGTGAGACCCAGTACTTC.

This clone has just one count. V usage is TRBV2 and J usage is TRBJ2-7; tentative D call: TRBD2 (5 bases). CDR1 SNHLY and CDR2 FYNNEI come from the germline V gene. This CDR3 has 14 amino acids. Between the trimmed V and J ends, which lost 6 bases and 9 bases, there was a span of 21 bases. The CDR3 is CASSETRTGVGQYF. In DNA, the CDR3 is TGTGCCAGCAGCGAAACGAGGACTGGGGTGGGGCAGTACTTC.

The chain is built from TRBV6-5 and TRBJ2-3; D remains ambiguous. Trimming shortened V by 4 bases and J by 0 bases, and 14 bases separated the two germline ends. Germline V gene lookup returns CDR1 MNHEY and CDR2 SVGAGI. This CDR3 comprises 16 residues. The CDR3 DNA sequence: TGTGCCAGCAGTTTACGACCCAGGAAGAGCACAGATACGCAGTATTTT. This gives the protein CASSLRPRKSTDTQYF.

The chain is built from TRBV11-3 and TRBJ2-5; 7 positions agree with TRBD1. The CDR3 totals 16 residues. Germline V lookup: CDR1 SGHNT, CDR2 YENEEA. Trimming cost V 1 base and J 5 bases; bases outside gene matches: 10. The CDR3 protein is CASSLGNRGTYETQYF. In DNA form, the CDR3 reads TGTGCCAGCAGCTTAGGAAACAGGGGTACCTACGAGACCCAGTACTTC.

The genes are TRBV18 and TRBJ1-4; TRBD1 aligns across 8 bases. With 3 bases clipped from V and 8 bases from J, the junction kept 8 bases outside the gene matches. The CDR3 extends over 15 amino acids. CDR1 is KGHSH and CDR2 is LQKENI in the germline V gene. The CDR3 DNA sequence: TGTGCCAGCTCACCTCTGACAGGGGAAAGGGAAAAACTGTTTTTT. Translated, it gives CASSPLTGEREKLFF.

This chain uses TRBV5-1 with TRBJ2-1; 7 bases map to TRBD1. The germline V gene encodes CDR1 SGHRS and CDR2 YFSETQ. V was pared by 5 bases and J by 1 base, with 6 bases of the junction left unmatched. CDR3 length equals 15 residues. The CDR3 DNA reads TGCGCCAGCAGACGGGACAGCCAATCCTACAATGAGCAGTTCTTC. The encoded protein is CASRRDSQSYNEQFF.

J is TRBJ1-5 and V is TRBV3-1 (or the pseudogene TRBV3-2), with 7 bases aligning to TRBD1. The CDR3 totals 15 residues. Germline assignment: CDR1 LGHDT and CDR2 YNNKEL (reference sequence). Losses at the gene ends were 3 bases for V and 2 bases for J; bases not matched to a gene: 4. CDR3 sequence (DNA): TGTGCCAGCAGCCACAGGGGGGAGCGCAATCAGCCCCAGCATTTT. Its translation is CASSHRGERNQPQHF.

This clone was recorded once. This chain connects TRBV28 to TRBJ2-3; 8 bases are a match to TRBD1. Losses at the gene ends were 7 bases for V and 4 bases for J; bases not matched to a gene: 10. The CDR3 is 15 amino acids. The germline V gene encodes CDR1 MDHEN and CDR2 SYDVKM. The CDR3 sequence: CASKPRPGGADTQYF. The DNA of the CDR3 is TGTGCCAGCAAACCTCGCCCAGGGGGCGCAGATACGCAGTATTTT.